Listed here are 11 T cell receptor beta chains from one sample, sequenced in a study of CD8+ T cells in alopecia areata. Sample treatment: oral pan-JAK inhibitor, 5-10 mg twice daily. Isolated RNA was reverse transcribed into cDNA used as the sequencing template. The assay was immunoSEQ multiplex PCR, and TCRdb's table has in-frame clones only and misses some. The data contain under 250,000 clones, around 66% of them singletons. The sequences come from CD4+ T cells sorted from blood, collected between weeks 43 and 45, from a patient treated with tofacitinib. Source of these receptors: a human donor with alopecia areata.

This clone was seen a handful of times. The CDR3 spells CASNGQLNTEAFF. The CDR3 DNA reads as TGTGCCAGCAACGGACAGCTGAACACTGAAGCTTTCTTT. The chain joins TRBV6-5 to TRBJ1-1; D possibly corresponds to TRBD1 (6 bases). The CDR3 runs to 13 residues. V shed 7 bases and J shed 0 bases, with 9 bases lying between them. Germline CDR1 reads MNHEY; CDR2 reads SVGAGI.

The CDR3 spells CASSSQAGTGELFF. The DNA of the CDR3 is TGTGCCAGCAGCTCACAGGCTGGGACCGGGGAGCTGTTTTTT. The chain recombines TRBV7-9 with TRBJ2-2, with D possibly TRBD1 on 5 matching bases. The germline V gene encodes CDR1 SEHNR and CDR2 FQNEAQ (reference sequence). This CDR3 comprises 14 residues. V shed 4 bases and J shed 5 bases, with 11 bases lying between them.

The V call is TRBV10-3, the J call TRBJ1-1; D perhaps matches TRBD1 (5 bases). CDR1 ENHRY and CDR2 SYGVKD come from the germline V gene. The CDR3 totals 13 residues. The V gene lost 3 bases and the J gene lost 2 bases, with 7 bases spanning the gap. Here the CDR3 reads CAISEQENTEAFF. As DNA, the CDR3 is TGTGCCATCAGTGAACAGGAAAACACTGAAGCTTTCTTT.

Of note for this clone: A read error may produce the germline difference seen at one junction end. V gene TRBV14 combines with J gene TRBJ1-1; D is ambiguous. Germline lookup yields CDR1 SGHDN and CDR2 FVKESK. CDR3 size: 13 residues. The CDR3 loop is CASSQILAGGLIF. The CDR3 DNA sequence: TGTGCCAGCAGCCAAATCCTAGCGGGAGGGTTAATCTTT.

The table lists this clone with a few counts. The CDR3 here is CASSLGLSGANVLTF. The DNA of the CDR3 is TGTGCCAGCAGCTTAGGCTTGTCTGGGGCCAACGTCCTGACTTTC. The gene calls are TRBV7-2 and TRBJ2-6; D remains ambiguous. The ends were cut back, 1 base at V and 1 base at J, with 5 bases in the middle. In germline, CDR1 is SGHTA, CDR2 FQGNSA. CDR3 length: 15 residues.

This clone is a singleton in its sample. V gene TRBV4-1 combines with J gene TRBJ1-1, with D possibly matching TRBD1 (5 bases). Germline loops: CDR1 MGHRA, CDR2 YSYEKL. The CDR3 has 13 amino acids. V was shortened by 0 bases and J by 3 bases, with 5 bases between the two germline ends. DNA of the CDR3: TGCGCCAGCAGCCAAGACAGGGACACTGAAGCTTTCTTT. It encodes CASSQDRDTEAFF.

This sequence joins TRBV2 and TRBJ2-6; 7 bases are shared with TRBD1. This CDR3 region has 17 residues. With 7 bases clipped from V and 3 bases from J, the junction kept 12 bases outside the gene matches. The V gene's germline CDR1 is SNHLY and CDR2 FYNNEI. The CDR3 DNA sequence: TGTGCCAGCACCCTGGACAGGCTATTAAGTGGGGCCAACGTCCTGACTTTC. It yields the protein CASTLDRLLSGANVLTF.

The V and J genes are TRBV30 and TRBJ2-2, with TRBD1 as a possible D gene (6 bases). The V and J ends lost 7 bases and 6 bases respectively, with 18 bases between them. This CDR3 has 14 residues. Per germline, CDR1 GTSNPN and CDR2 SVGIG (reference sequence). The CDR3 sequence is CAFAVTGLAGELFF. The CDR3 DNA reads as TGTGCCTTTGCAGTTACAGGGTTGGCCGGGGAGCTGTTTTTT. Full variable domain (rest looked up from reference TRBV30 and TRBJ2-2): SQTIHQWPATLVQPVGSPLSLECTVEGTSNPNLYWYRQAAGRGLQLLFYSVGIGQISSEVPQNLSASRPQDRQFILSSKKLLLSDSGFYLCAFAVTGLAGELFFGEGSRLTVL.

In this sample, this clone turned up once. The V and J genes are TRBV23-1 and TRBJ1-4; D is uncertain. TRBV23-1 is sorted into the ORF group, with uncertain function. The CDR3 loop spans 14 amino acids. Deletions cut 10 bases from V and 8 bases from J, with 20 bases between. This CDR3 reads CATLGPILREKLFF. CDR3 DNA: TGCGCCACCCTAGGTCCCATCCTGAGGGAAAAACTGTTTTTT.

The J gene is TRBJ1-1, the V gene TRBV30, with D possibly TRBD1 on 6 matching bases. Germline assignment: CDR1 GTSNPN and CDR2 SVGIG (reference sequence). V was trimmed by 5 bases and J by 1 base, leaving 11 bases between them. The CDR3 sequence is 13 residues long. CDR3 amino acids: CAWGRDTNTEAFF. The DNA for the CDR3 is TGTGCCTGGGGTAGGGACACGAACACTGAAGCTTTCTTT.

The chain carries TRBV27 and TRBJ2-3, with 9 bases lining up with TRBD2. CDR3 length equals 16 residues. The germline gives CDR1 MNHEY, CDR2 SMNVEV (reference sequence). V gave up 3 bases and J gave up 1 base; unmatched junction bases: 5. The CDR3 loop reads CASSLGKRGGTDTQYF. CDR3 sequence (DNA): TGTGCCAGCAGTTTGGGGAAGCGGGGGGGCACAGATACGCAGTATTTT.